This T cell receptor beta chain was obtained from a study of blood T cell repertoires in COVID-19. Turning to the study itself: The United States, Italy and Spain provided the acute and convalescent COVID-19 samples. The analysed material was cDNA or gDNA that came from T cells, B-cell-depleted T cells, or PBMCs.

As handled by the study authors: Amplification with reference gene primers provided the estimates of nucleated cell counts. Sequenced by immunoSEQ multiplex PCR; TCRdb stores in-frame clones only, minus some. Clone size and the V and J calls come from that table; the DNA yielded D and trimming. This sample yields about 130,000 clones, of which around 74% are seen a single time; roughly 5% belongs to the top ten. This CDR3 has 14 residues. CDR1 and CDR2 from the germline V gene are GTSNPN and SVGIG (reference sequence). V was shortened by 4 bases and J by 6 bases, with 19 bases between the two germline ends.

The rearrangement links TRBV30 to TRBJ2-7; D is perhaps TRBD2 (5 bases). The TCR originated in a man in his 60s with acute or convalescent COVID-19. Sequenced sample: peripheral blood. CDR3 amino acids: CAWKPDGRRGEQYF. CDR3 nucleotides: TGTGCCTGGAAGCCGGACGGGCGCCGGGGCGAGCAGTACTTC. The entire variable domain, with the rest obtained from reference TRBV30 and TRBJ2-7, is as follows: SQTIHQWPATLVQPVGSPLSLECTVEGTSNPNLYWYRQAAGRGLQLLFYSVGIGQISSEVPQNLSASRPQDRQFILSSKKLLLSDSGFYLCAWKPDGRRGEQYFGPGTRLTVT.